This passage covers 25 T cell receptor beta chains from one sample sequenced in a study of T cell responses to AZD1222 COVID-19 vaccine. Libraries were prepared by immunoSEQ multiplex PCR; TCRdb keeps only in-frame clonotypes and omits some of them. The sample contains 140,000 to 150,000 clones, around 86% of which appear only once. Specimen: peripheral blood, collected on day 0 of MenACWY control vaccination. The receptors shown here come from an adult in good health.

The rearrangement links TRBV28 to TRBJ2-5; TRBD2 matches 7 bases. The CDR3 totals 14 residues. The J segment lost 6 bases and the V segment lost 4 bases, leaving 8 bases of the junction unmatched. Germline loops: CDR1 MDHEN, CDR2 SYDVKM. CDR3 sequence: CASSYPGGIQTQYF. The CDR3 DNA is TGTGCCAGCAGTTACCCCGGGGGGATACAGACCCAGTACTTC.

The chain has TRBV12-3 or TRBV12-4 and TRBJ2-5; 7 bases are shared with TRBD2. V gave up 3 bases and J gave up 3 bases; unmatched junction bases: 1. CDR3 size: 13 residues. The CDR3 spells CASSLGTKETQYF. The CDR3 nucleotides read TGTGCCAGCAGTTTGGGGACTAAAGAGACCCAGTACTTC.

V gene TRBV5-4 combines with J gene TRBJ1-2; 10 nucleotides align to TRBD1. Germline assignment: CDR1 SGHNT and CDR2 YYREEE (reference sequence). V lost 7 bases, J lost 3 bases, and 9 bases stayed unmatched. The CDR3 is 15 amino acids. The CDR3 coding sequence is TGTGCCAGCGGCCAGGGGACAGGGGCTTACTATGGCTACACCTTC. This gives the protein CASGQGTGAYYGYTF.

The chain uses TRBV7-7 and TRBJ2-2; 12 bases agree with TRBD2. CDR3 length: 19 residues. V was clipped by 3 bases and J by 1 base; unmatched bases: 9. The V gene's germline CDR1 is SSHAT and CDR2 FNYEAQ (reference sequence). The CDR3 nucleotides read TGTGCCAGCAGCTTGCGGCTAGCGGGGGGGCCGGGGAACACCGGGGAGCTGTTTTTT. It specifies CASSLRLAGGPGNTGELFF.

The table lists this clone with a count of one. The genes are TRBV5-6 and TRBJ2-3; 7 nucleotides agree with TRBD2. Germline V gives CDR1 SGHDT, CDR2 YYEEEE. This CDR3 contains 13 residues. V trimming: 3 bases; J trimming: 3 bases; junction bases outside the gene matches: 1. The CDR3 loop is CASSWDYTDTQYF. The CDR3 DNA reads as TGTGCCAGCAGCTGGGACTATACAGATACGCAGTATTTT.

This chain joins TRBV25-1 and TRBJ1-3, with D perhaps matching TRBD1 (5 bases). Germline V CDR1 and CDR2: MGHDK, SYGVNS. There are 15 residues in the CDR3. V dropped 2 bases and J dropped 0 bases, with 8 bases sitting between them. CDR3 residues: CASSEIGGSGNTIYF. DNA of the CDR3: TGTGCCAGCAGTGAAATTGGGGGCTCTGGAAACACCATATATTTT.

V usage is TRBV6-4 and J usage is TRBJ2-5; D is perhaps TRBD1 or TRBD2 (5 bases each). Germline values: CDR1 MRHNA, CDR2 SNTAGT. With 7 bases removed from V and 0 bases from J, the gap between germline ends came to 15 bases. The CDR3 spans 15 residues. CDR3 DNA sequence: TGTGCCAGCACAAGGGGAGAACCGTACCAAGAGACCCAGTACTTC. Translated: CASTRGEPYQETQYF.

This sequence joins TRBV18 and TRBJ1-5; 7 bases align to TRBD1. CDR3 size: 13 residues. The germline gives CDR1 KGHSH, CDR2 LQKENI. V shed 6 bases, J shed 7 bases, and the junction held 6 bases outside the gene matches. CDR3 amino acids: CASSTDRAQPQHF. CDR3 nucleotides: TGTGCCAGCTCCACCGACAGGGCCCAGCCCCAGCATTTT. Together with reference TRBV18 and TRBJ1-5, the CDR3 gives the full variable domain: NAGVMQNPRHLVRRRGQEARLRCSPMKGHSHVYWYRQLPEEGLKFMVYLQKENIIDESGMPKERFSAEFPKEGPSILRIQQVVRGDSAAYFCASSTDRAQPQHFGDGTRLSIL.

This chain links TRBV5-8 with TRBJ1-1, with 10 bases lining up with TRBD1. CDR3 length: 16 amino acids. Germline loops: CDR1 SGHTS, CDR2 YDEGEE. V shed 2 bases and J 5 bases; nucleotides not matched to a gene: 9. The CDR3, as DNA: TGTGCCAGCAGCTTTCGAACGGGACAGGGGCCGACTGAAGCTTTCTTT. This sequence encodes CASSFRTGQGPTEAFF.

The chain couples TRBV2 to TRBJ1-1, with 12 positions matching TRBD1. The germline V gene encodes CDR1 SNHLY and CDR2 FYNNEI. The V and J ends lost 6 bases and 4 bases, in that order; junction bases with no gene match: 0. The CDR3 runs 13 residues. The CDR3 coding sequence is TGTGCCAGCAGGGGACAGGGGGCCACTGAAGCTTTCTTT. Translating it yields CASRGQGATEAFF.

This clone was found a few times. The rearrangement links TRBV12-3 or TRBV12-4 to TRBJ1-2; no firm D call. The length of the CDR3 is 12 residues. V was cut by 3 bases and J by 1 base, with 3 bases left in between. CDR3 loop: CASSFNNYGYTF. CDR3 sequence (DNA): TGTGCCAGCAGTTTTAATAACTATGGCTACACCTTC.

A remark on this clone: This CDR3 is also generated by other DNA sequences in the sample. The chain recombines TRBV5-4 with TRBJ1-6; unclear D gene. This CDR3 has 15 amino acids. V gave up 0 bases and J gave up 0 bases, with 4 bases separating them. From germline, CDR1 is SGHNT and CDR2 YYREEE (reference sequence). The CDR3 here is CASSLGSSYNSPLHF. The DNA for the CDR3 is TGTGCCAGCAGCTTGGGTAGCTCCTATAATTCACCCCTCCACTTT.

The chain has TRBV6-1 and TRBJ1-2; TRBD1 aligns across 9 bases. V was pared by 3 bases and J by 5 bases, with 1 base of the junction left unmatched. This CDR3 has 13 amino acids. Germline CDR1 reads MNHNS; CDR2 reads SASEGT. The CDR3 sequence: CASSETGGYGYTF. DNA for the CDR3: TGTGCCAGCAGTGAGACAGGGGGGTATGGCTACACCTTC.

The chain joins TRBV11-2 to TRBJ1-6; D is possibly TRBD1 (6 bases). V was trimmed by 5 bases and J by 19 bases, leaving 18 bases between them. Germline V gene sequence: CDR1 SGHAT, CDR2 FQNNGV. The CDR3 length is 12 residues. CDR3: CASSPQGLDSHF. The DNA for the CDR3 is TGTGCCAGCAGCCCACAGGGTCTAGATTCTCACTTT.

Here the CDR3 reads CASSILGIGGYTF. The CDR3 nucleotides are TGTGCCAGTAGTATTTTGGGGATTGGGGGCTACACCTTC. The chain uses TRBV19 and TRBJ1-2; D not resolved. V gave up 3 bases and J gave up 8 bases, with 13 bases separating them. The CDR3 is made up of 13 amino acids. Germline V CDR1 and CDR2: LNHDA, SQIVND (reference sequence).

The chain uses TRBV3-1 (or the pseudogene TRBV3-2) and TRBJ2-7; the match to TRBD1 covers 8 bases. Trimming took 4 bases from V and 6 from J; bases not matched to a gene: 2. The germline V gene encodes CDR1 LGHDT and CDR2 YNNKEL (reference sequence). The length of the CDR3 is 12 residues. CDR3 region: CASSRTGTEQYV. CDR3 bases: TGTGCCAGCAGCCGGACAGGGACCGAGCAGTACGTC.

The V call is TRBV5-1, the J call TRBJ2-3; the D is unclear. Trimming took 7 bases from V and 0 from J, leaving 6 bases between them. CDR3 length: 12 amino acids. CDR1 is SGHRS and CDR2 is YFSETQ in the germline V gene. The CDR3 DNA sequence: TGCGCCAGCCGTGCTAGCACAGATACGCAGTATTTT. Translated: CASRASTDTQYF.

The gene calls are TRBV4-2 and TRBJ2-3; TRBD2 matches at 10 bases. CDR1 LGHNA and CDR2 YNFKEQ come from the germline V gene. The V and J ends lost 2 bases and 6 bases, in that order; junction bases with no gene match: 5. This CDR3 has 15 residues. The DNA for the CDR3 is TGTGCCAGCAGCCAACATCTACTAGCGGGGGATACGCAGTATTTT. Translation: CASSQHLLAGDTQYF.

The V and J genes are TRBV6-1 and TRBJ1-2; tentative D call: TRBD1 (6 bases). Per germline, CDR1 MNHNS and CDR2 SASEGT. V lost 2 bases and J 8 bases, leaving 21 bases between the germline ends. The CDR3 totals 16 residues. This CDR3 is CASSERGAGASRGYTF. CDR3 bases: TGTGCCAGCAGTGAACGGGGTGCAGGGGCTAGTAGGGGCTACACCTTC.

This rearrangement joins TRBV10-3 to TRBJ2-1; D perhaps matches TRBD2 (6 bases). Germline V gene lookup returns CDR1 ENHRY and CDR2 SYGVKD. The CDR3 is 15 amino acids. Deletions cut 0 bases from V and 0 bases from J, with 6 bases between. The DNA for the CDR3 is TGTGCCATCAGTGAGTCGGGGGGCTCCTACAATGAGCAGTTCTTC. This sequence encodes CAISESGGSYNEQFF.

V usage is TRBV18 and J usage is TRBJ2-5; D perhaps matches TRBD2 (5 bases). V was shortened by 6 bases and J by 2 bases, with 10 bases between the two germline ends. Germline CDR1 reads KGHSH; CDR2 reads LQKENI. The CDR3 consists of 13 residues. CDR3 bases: TGTGCCAGCTCTCTAGCTTTTCAAGAGACCCAGTACTTC. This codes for CASSLAFQETQYF. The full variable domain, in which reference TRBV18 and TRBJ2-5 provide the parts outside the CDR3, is NAGVMQNPRHLVRRRGQEARLRCSPMKGHSHVYWYRQLPEEGLKFMVYLQKENIIDESGMPKERFSAEFPKEGPSILRIQQVVRGDSAAYFCASSLAFQETQYFGPGTRLLVL.

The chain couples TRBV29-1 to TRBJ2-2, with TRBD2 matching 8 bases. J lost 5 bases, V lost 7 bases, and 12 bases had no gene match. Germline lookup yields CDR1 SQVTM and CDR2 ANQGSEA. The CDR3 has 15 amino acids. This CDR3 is CSGGRGGLWTGELFF. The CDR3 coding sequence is TGCAGCGGTGGCCGGGGGGGTTTATGGACCGGGGAGCTGTTTTTT.

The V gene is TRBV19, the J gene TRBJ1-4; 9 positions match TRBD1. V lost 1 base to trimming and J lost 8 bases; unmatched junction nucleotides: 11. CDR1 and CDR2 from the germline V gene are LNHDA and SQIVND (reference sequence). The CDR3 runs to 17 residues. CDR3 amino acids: CASSIAYTGTGREKLFF. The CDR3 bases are TGTGCCAGTAGTATAGCATACACCGGGACAGGGAGAGAAAAACTGTTTTTT.

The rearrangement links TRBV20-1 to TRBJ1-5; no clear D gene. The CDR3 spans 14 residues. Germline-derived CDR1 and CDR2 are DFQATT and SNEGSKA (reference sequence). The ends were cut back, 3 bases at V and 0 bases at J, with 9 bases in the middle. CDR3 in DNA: TGCAGTGCTAGTGAGGGTTCTAGCAATCAGCCCCAGCATTTT. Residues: CSASEGSSNQPQHF.

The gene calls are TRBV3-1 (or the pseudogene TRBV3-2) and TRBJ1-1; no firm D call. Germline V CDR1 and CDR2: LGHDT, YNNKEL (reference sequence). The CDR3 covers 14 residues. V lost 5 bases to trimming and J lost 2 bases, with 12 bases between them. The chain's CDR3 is CASSSQRVNTEAFF. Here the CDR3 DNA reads TGTGCCAGCAGCTCCCAGAGGGTCAACACTGAAGCTTTCTTT.